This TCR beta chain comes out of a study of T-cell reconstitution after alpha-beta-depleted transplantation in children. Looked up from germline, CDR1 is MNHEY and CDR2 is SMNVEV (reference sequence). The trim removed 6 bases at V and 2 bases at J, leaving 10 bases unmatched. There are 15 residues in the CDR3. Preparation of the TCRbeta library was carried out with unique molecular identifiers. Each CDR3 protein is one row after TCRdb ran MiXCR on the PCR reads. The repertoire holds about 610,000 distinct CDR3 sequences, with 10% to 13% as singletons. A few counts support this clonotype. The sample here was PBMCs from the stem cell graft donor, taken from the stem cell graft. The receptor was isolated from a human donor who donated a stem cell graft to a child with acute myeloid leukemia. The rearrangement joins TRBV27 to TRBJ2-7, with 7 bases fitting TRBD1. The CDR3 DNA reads TGTGCCAGCAGCCCCGAGGGGGCCTCTCCCTACGAGCAGTACTTC. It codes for CASSPEGASPYEQYF.